This T cell receptor (beta chain) was retrieved from a study of OX40 agonist ivuxolimab in advanced cancers. Study-level background: From roughly 20 to 90 years was the age range, with a mean of 60 years, and 65% to 90% were male. Partial responses were observed in three patients, of whom one had hepatocellular carcinoma and two had cutaneous melanoma.

Profiling relied on immunoSEQ multiplex PCR, and the TCRdb table lists in-frame clones only, not all of them. Of under 20,000 clones in the sample, around 78% were seen once. Excluded were patients having autoimmune disease history or systemic immunosuppression. Study-wide findings and caveats: Clones of CD4+ and CD8+ blood T cells grew by week 6 at doses of 0.1 to 3.0 mg/kg.

Concerning this clone: Its antigen remains unidentified.

The V gene end was trimmed by 0 bases and the J gene end by 1 base; junction bases not matched to a gene: 1. This CDR3 spans 15 amino acids. Germline CDR1 reads MNHEY; CDR2 reads SVGAGI. The input for sequencing was CD4+ or CD8+ T cells sorted from blood, taken in a trial of the OX40 agonist ivuxolimab. The rearrangement joins TRBV6-5 to TRBJ1-1; 8 positions match TRBD1. The sequence derives from an adult with an advanced solid tumor such as melanoma, head and neck, liver or kidney cancer. For the CDR3, the DNA is TGTGCCAGCAGTTACTCGACAGGGGCGAACACTGAAGCTTTCTTT. Translated: CASSYSTGANTEAFF.